Below, 31 T cell receptor beta chains from the same sample are listed, as sequenced in a study of Ad26.COV2.S vaccination and SARS-CoV-2 variants. Stated treatment: 15 to 20 received Ad26.COV2.S at low or high dose, single or two shots; roughly five received placebo; per-sample allocation not given. Collection of the samples took place on day 63 after the first injection of vaccine or placebo. The data were produced by immunoSEQ multiplex PCR, yet TCRdb's version contains in-frame clones alone and is incomplete. The sample lists about 350,000 clones; around 87% were seen once. The sequencing used peripheral blood, collected in a trial of Ad26.COV2.S vaccine versus placebo. The receptor set was obtained from a person aged 18-60 years who received the Ad26.COV2.S COVID-19 vaccine or a placebo.

This sequence joins TRBV27 and TRBJ1-2; tentative D call: TRBD1 (5 bases). Germline CDR1 and CDR2: MNHEY and SMNVEV (reference sequence). The germline V and J ends were trimmed by 6 bases and 3 bases, with 14 bases remaining between them. This CDR3 is 14 amino acids long. In DNA form, the CDR3 reads TGTGCCAGCAGCCGACTCGGGGGGGACTATGGCTACACCTTC. It specifies CASSRLGGDYGYTF.

The chain links TRBV11-2 to TRBJ1-6; D gene ambiguous. The germline V and J ends were trimmed by 4 bases and 3 bases, with 4 bases remaining between them. Germline values: CDR1 SGHAT, CDR2 FQNNGV. The length of the CDR3 is 13 residues. CDR3 in DNA: TGTGCCAGCAGCTCCAGCTATAATTCACCCCTCCACTTT. This gives the protein CASSSSYNSPLHF.

V usage is TRBV19 and J usage is TRBJ1-4; 8 bases match TRBD1. Losses at the gene ends were 2 bases for V and 7 bases for J; bases not matched to a gene: 9. This CDR3 is 16 amino acids long. Germline values: CDR1 LNHDA, CDR2 SQIVND (reference sequence). The CDR3 sequence: CASSILTGAFSEKLFF. CDR3 in DNA: TGTGCCAGTAGTATATTGACAGGGGCGTTCAGTGAAAAACTGTTTTTT. Variable domain in full (rest from reference TRBV19 and TRBJ1-4): DGGITQSPKYLFRKEGQNVTLSCEQNLNHDAMYWYRQDPGQGLRLIYYSQIVNDFQKGDIAEGYSVSREKKESFPLTVTSAQKNPTAFYLCASSILTGAFSEKLFFGSGTQLSVL.

The chain couples TRBV7-9 to TRBJ2-1, with TRBD1 matching over 7 bases. This CDR3 contains 19 residues. Germline CDR1 SEHNR, CDR2 FQNEAQ (reference sequence). V trimming: 5 bases; J trimming: 1 base; junction bases outside the gene matches: 17. The chain's CDR3 is CASSPIPGQIQYSYNEQFF. Here the CDR3 DNA reads TGTGCCAGCAGCCCCATCCCGGGACAGATACAGTATTCCTACAATGAGCAGTTCTTC.

This clone is a singleton in its sample. The chain uses TRBV7-2 and TRBJ2-7; D possibly uses TRBD1 or TRBD2 (5 bases each). The CDR3 totals 14 residues. V lost 6 bases to trimming and J lost 0 bases, with 12 bases between them. Per the germline V gene, CDR1 is SGHTA and CDR2 is FQGNSA. The CDR3 loop reads CASSPWDGSYEQYF. The CDR3 coding sequence is TGTGCCAGCAGTCCTTGGGACGGCTCCTACGAGCAGTACTTC.

V and J are TRBV7-9 and TRBJ2-7, with D perhaps TRBD2 (5 bases). Trimming took off 8 bases at V and 0 bases at J, with 11 bases between the two ends. Germline lookup yields CDR1 SEHNR and CDR2 FQNEAQ (reference sequence). The CDR3 covers 13 residues. Here the CDR3 reads CASGETVSYEQYF. Here the CDR3 DNA reads TGTGCCAGCGGGGAGACTGTCTCCTACGAGCAGTACTTC.

The rearrangement links TRBV6-5 to TRBJ1-1, with D hard to call. Germline CDR1 reads MNHEY; CDR2 reads SVGAGI. The ends were cut back, 7 bases at V and 1 base at J, with 13 bases in the middle. This CDR3 region has 14 residues. CDR3 sequence reads: CASILGPPNTEAFF. CDR3 in DNA: TGTGCCAGCATCCTAGGGCCACCGAACACTGAAGCTTTCTTT.

This chain uses TRBV15 with TRBJ1-1, with a weak D call TRBD1 (6 bases). This CDR3 contains 15 residues. Trimming pared 4 bases from V and 1 base from J, leaving 13 bases between. Germline-derived CDR1 and CDR2 are LNHNV and YYDKDF (reference sequence). In DNA form, the CDR3 reads TGTGCCACCAGCAACCCCGGGGGCAGGAACACTGAAGCTTTCTTT. Its translation: CATSNPGGRNTEAFF.

This clone occurred a few times. CDR3 DNA: TGTGCCAGCAGCCAAGGAGTTCTCACCGGGGAGCTGTTTTTT. This gives the protein CASSQGVLTGELFF. The chain carries TRBV14 and TRBJ2-2; D not certain. V lost 1 base to trimming and J lost 4 bases, with 7 bases between them. Germline values: CDR1 SGHDN, CDR2 FVKESK. The CDR3 spans 14 residues.

The chain is built from TRBV3-1 (or the pseudogene TRBV3-2) and TRBJ1-2, with D maybe TRBD1 (5 bases). This CDR3 comprises 12 residues. From germline, CDR1 is LGHDT and CDR2 YNNKEL (reference sequence). V was trimmed by 6 bases and J by 6 bases, leaving 11 bases between them. Here the CDR3 reads CASSRPGNGYTF. In nucleotides, the CDR3 is TGTGCCAGCAGTCGTCCAGGGAATGGCTACACCTTC.

The rearrangement joins TRBV6-5 to TRBJ2-5, with D perhaps TRBD2 (6 bases). V shed 6 bases and J shed 0 bases, with 14 bases lying between them. The CDR3 is 15 amino acids. CDR1 and CDR2 (germline): MNHEY, SVGAGI. CDR3 nucleotides: TGTGCCAGCAGAAAAGAGGGACTGTACCAAGAGACCCAGTACTTC. Amino acid sequence: CASRKEGLYQETQYF.

This rearrangement joins TRBV18 to TRBJ1-1; a weak D match, TRBD1 (5 bases). This CDR3 is 14 amino acids long. The V end was cut by 2 bases, the J end by 4 bases, with 11 bases between. Germline V gene lookup returns CDR1 KGHSH and CDR2 LQKENI. This CDR3 is CASSPGRGSTEAFF. CDR3 DNA sequence: TGTGCCAGCTCACCAGGACGGGGGAGCACTGAAGCTTTCTTT.

The J gene is TRBJ2-1, the V gene TRBV6-5; tentative D call: TRBD1 (6 bases). The CDR3 contains 12 residues. Trimming pared 5 bases from V and 9 bases from J, leaving 11 bases between. The germline gives CDR1 MNHEY, CDR2 SVGAGI. The CDR3 nucleotides read TGTGCCAGCAGTATGACAGGCGGTGAGCAGTTCTTC. It translates to CASSMTGGEQFF.

The V call is TRBV6-6, the J call TRBJ1-1, with 7 bases that match TRBD1. The CDR3 extends over 13 amino acids. Germline CDR1 MNHNY, CDR2 SVGAGI (reference sequence). J lost 5 bases, V lost 6 bases, and 6 bases had no gene match. CDR3 coding DNA: TGTGCCAGCAGACAGGGGCCGGGTACTGAAGCTTTCTTT. Its protein product is CASRQGPGTEAFF.

The chain carries TRBV5-6 and TRBJ1-5; D is uncertain. V lost 0 bases, J lost 2 bases, and 9 bases lay in between. Germline V gives CDR1 SGHDT, CDR2 YYEEEE. There are 15 residues in the CDR3. CDR3 amino acids: CASSLGGWGNQPQHF. CDR3 sequence (DNA): TGTGCCAGCAGCTTGGGGGGTTGGGGCAATCAGCCCCAGCATTTT.

The CDR3 DNA reads as TGTGCCAGCAGTACTCGACAGGGAACCTACGAGCAGTACTTC. This translates into CASSTRQGTYEQYF. The chain recombines TRBV6-5 with TRBJ2-7; 7 bases are shared with TRBD1. This CDR3 comprises 14 residues. V dropped 5 bases and J dropped 2; count of bases not matched to a gene: 6. The germline V gene encodes CDR1 MNHEY and CDR2 SVGAGI.

This rearrangement joins TRBV3-1 (or the pseudogene TRBV3-2) to TRBJ1-1; D not certain. V was shortened by 1 base and J by 9 bases, with 15 bases between the two germline ends. The length of the CDR3 is 14 residues. CDR1 and CDR2 (germline): LGHDT, YNNKEL (reference sequence). The CDR3 DNA sequence: TGTGCCAGCAGCCAAGGAACGTACAACTCAAAAGCTTTCTTT. This codes for CASSQGTYNSKAFF.

The chain uses TRBV30 and TRBJ2-1; maybe TRBD1 (5 bases). The CDR3 runs 16 residues. Germline assignment: CDR1 GTSNPN and CDR2 SVGIG (reference sequence). Between the trimmed V and J ends, which lost 3 bases and 2 bases, there was a span of 17 bases. The CDR3 DNA follows: TGTGCCTGGAGCTCCTCTGGGGCTTTTGCCTACAATGAGCAGTTCTTC. Protein sequence: CAWSSSGAFAYNEQFF.

A few counts support this clone. This sequence joins TRBV4-1 and TRBJ2-7; no definite D call. The V gene's germline CDR1 is MGHRA and CDR2 YSYEKL. V lost 1 base to trimming and J lost 2 bases, with 9 bases between them. This CDR3 is built from 14 residues. The CDR3, as DNA: TGCGCCAGCAGCCAAGCTATCTGGACCTACGAGCAGTACTTC. Amino acid sequence: CASSQAIWTYEQYF.

This clone was recorded once. The chain has TRBV6-4 and TRBJ1-2, with a weak D call TRBD1 (6 bases). From germline, CDR1 is MRHNA and CDR2 SNTAGT. The CDR3 is made up of 15 amino acids. V was pared by 4 bases and J by 8 bases, with 20 bases between. The CDR3: CASSASGAASRGYTF. The CDR3 DNA reads as TGTGCCAGCAGTGCCTCAGGGGCCGCTTCGAGAGGCTACACCTTC.

This clone was detected once. The chain recombines TRBV29-1 with TRBJ2-4, with 9 bases fitting TRBD1. Germline CDR1 reads SQVTM; CDR2 reads ANQGSEA. This CDR3 spans 13 amino acids. V shed 7 bases, J shed 9 bases, and the junction held 10 bases outside the gene matches. The CDR3, as DNA: TGCAGCGGCGCCGGGACAGGGTTGGGCATTCAGTACTTC. Protein: CSGAGTGLGIQYF.

The chain carries TRBV12-3 or TRBV12-4 and TRBJ2-2; D is perhaps TRBD1 (5 bases). V was cut by 7 bases and J by 7 bases, with 7 bases left in between. CDR3 length: 11 residues. The CDR3 nucleotides read TGTGCCAGCACCACAGGCGGGGAGCTGTTTTTT. This gives the protein CASTTGGELFF.

This clone came up once. The rearrangement joins TRBV27 to TRBJ2-3; the D gene is possibly TRBD1 (5 bases). Germline assignment: CDR1 MNHEY and CDR2 SMNVEV (reference sequence). V was trimmed by 8 bases and J by 4 bases, leaving 7 bases between them. The CDR3 totals 11 residues. CDR3 bases: TGTGCCAGCCTAGGGGCAGATACGCAGTATTTT. It yields the protein CASLGADTQYF.

The chain links TRBV27 to TRBJ1-2, with D possibly TRBD1 on 5 matching bases. In germline, CDR1 is MNHEY, CDR2 SMNVEV (reference sequence). The CDR3 extends over 13 amino acids. V lost 3 bases to trimming and J lost 5 bases, with 10 bases between them. This CDR3 reads CASSFPRGYGYTF. CDR3 nucleotide sequence: TGTGCCAGCAGTTTCCCTCGGGGGTATGGCTACACCTTC.

This chain links TRBV4-2 with TRBJ1-1; D might be TRBD1 (6 bases). V lost 0 bases to trimming and J lost 1 base, with 15 bases between them. The CDR3 loop spans 17 amino acids. Germline loops: CDR1 LGHNA, CDR2 YNFKEQ. DNA for the CDR3: TGTGCCAGCAGCCAAGATAGGGGGGGACGGACGAACACTGAAGCTTTCTTT. Amino acids: CASSQDRGGRTNTEAFF.

This chain joins TRBV11-2 and TRBJ2-5, with 9 bases lining up with TRBD1. Germline values: CDR1 SGHAT, CDR2 FQNNGV. The CDR3 loop spans 15 amino acids. V lost 0 bases, J lost 5 bases, and 4 bases stayed unmatched. Here the CDR3 reads CASSLETGGYETQYF. CDR3 nucleotide sequence: TGTGCCAGCAGCTTAGAAACAGGGGGCTATGAGACCCAGTACTTC.

The chain recombines TRBV30 with TRBJ1-2; the D is unclear. Germline V CDR1 and CDR2: GTSNPN, SVGIG (reference sequence). This CDR3 region has 13 residues. V gave up 0 bases and J gave up 4 bases, with 9 bases separating them. The CDR3 DNA is TGTGCCTGGAGTGTAGCCAGGAGCTATGGCTACACCTTC. As protein: CAWSVARSYGYTF.

The genes are TRBV11-3 and TRBJ2-1, with 10 bases identical to TRBD1. CDR3 size: 13 residues. The V and J ends lost 4 bases and 7 bases, in that order; junction bases with no gene match: 1. Per the germline V gene, CDR1 is SGHNT and CDR2 is YENEEA. This chain's CDR3 is CASSWGQGNEQFF. CDR3 nucleotide sequence: TGTGCCAGCAGCTGGGGACAGGGGAATGAGCAGTTCTTC. The complete variable domain, with remaining parts taken from reference TRBV11-3 and TRBJ2-1, reads EAGVVQSPRYKIIEKKQPVAFWCNPISGHNTLYWYLQNLGQGPELLIRYENEEAVDDSQLPKDRFSAERLKGVDSTLKIQPAELGDSAVYLCASSWGQGNEQFFGPGTRLTVL.

This clone was seen a few times. This chain joins TRBV9 and TRBJ1-2, with D unclear. CDR1 and CDR2 from the germline V gene are SGDLS and YYNGEE. Between the trimmed V and J ends, which lost 2 bases and 0 bases, there was a span of 11 bases. The CDR3 covers 15 residues. The chain's CDR3 is CASSVRAGANYGYTF. The DNA for the CDR3 is TGTGCCAGCAGCGTGAGGGCCGGAGCTAACTATGGCTACACCTTC.

The J gene is TRBJ1-3, the V gene TRBV27; 7 bases are shared with TRBD1. The V gene end was trimmed by 8 bases and the J gene end by 4 bases; junction bases not matched to a gene: 20. CDR1 is MNHEY and CDR2 is SMNVEV in the germline V gene (reference sequence). The CDR3 runs to 18 residues. The CDR3 is CASLGEEGARRGGNTIYF. CDR3 DNA: TGTGCCAGCTTAGGGGAGGAGGGGGCCCGCCGTGGAGGAAACACCATATATTTT.

The V gene is TRBV4-1, the J gene TRBJ1-5, with a tentative D call TRBD1 (6 bases). Trimming cost V 1 base and J 7 bases, with 20 bases left between them. This CDR3 is built from 17 residues. Germline V gene data show CDR1 as MGHRA and CDR2 as YSYEKL. The CDR3 DNA sequence: TGCGCCAGCAGCCAAGGGACTATTAGGACAGACTACCAGCCCCAGCATTTT. It codes for CASSQGTIRTDYQPQHF.